The 14 T cell receptor beta chains in this list originate from one sample, sequenced in a study of human T cells and chemical hapten exposure. The time point denotes: patch test 2, 6 weeks after DPC sensitization. Noted treatment: therapeutic diphenylcyclopropenone sensitization with weekly scalp DPC. TCRdb itself ran the RACE reads through MiXCR, one entry per CDR3 protein. The table records 110,000 or so distinct CDR3 sequences, about a tenth of them present only once. Material: whole blood, obtained in connection with sensitization to the hapten diphenylcyclopropenone (DPC). Every receptor here comes from a middle-aged woman with alopecia areata. Some clones in this sample may be carry-over from other donors' samples.

The V gene is TRBV7-2, the J gene TRBJ2-1, with TRBD1 matching 9 bases. The CDR3 has 20 amino acids. The V gene's germline CDR1 is SGHTA and CDR2 FQGNSA. The V segment lost 1 base and the J segment 0 bases; nucleotides outside the gene matches: 13. The CDR3 reads CASSLGPGTGGLSSYNEQFF. The CDR3 nucleotides read TGTGCCAGCAGCTTAGGGCCCGGAACAGGGGGCCTGAGCTCCTACAATGAGCAGTTCTTC.

V is TRBV15 and J is TRBJ2-7; possible D gene TRBD1, 5 bases. V lost 1 base and J 5 bases, leaving 15 bases between the germline ends. This CDR3 is built from 15 residues. Per germline, CDR1 LNHNV and CDR2 YYDKDF (reference sequence). CDR3 loop: CATSRGGLSLDEQYF. The CDR3 bases are TGTGCCACCAGCAGAGGGGGCCTCTCTTTGGACGAGCAGTACTTC. Variable domain in full (rest from reference TRBV15 and TRBJ2-7): DAMVIQNPRYQVTQFGKPVTLSCSQTLNHNVMYWYQQKSSQAPKLLFHYYDKDFNNEADTPDNFQSRRPNTSFCFLDIRSPGLGDTAMYLCATSRGGLSLDEQYFGPGTRLTVT.

This clonotype was recorded a few times. J is TRBJ2-7 and V is TRBV7-2; the D gene is possibly TRBD2 (5 bases). The CDR3 has 16 residues. Trimming shortened V by 0 bases and J by 5 bases, and 17 bases separated the two germline ends. The germline CDR1 and CDR2 sequences are SGHTA and FQGNSA. DNA for the CDR3: TGTGCCAGCAGCTTAGCGAGGGCTACCTCATTGGACGAGCAGTACTTC. This encodes CASSLARATSLDEQYF.

This clonotype showed up many times. The CDR3 loop is CSALRTENTEAFF. The CDR3 region has the DNA TGCAGTGCCTTACGGACGGAGAACACTGAAGCTTTCTTT. This rearrangement joins TRBV20-1 to TRBJ1-1, with D unclear. Germline V lookup: CDR1 DFQATT, CDR2 SNEGSKA (reference sequence). The V gene lost 6 bases and the J gene lost 1 base, with 12 bases spanning the gap. The CDR3 totals 13 residues.

At least ten counts were recorded for this clonotype. V usage is TRBV20-1 and J usage is TRBJ2-2, with no clear D. CDR3 length equals 15 residues. The germline CDR1 and CDR2 sequences are DFQATT and SNEGSKA (reference sequence). V was clipped by 3 bases and J by 3 bases, with 14 bases between them. CDR3 sequence: CSASNPSRHTGELFF. The CDR3 DNA follows: TGCAGTGCTAGTAACCCCTCGCGGCACACCGGGGAGCTGTTTTTT.

There are many counts of this clonotype. The CDR3 reads CASRRQGHYGNEQFF. Here the CDR3 DNA reads TGTGCCAGTCGCCGACAGGGTCACTATGGCAATGAGCAGTTCTTC. The V call is TRBV19, the J call TRBJ2-1; 7 nucleotides agree with TRBD1. With V trimmed by 8 bases and J by 6 bases, 13 bases remained unmatched. CDR3 length equals 15 residues. Germline assignment: CDR1 LNHDA and CDR2 SQIVND (reference sequence). Complete variable domain (other parts from reference TRBV19 and TRBJ2-1): DGGITQSPKYLFRKEGQNVTLSCEQNLNHDAMYWYRQDPGQGLRLIYYSQIVNDFQKGDIAEGYSVSREKKESFPLTVTSAQKNPTAFYLCASRRQGHYGNEQFFGPGTRLTVL.

The chain carries TRBV7-9 and TRBJ2-3, with D possibly being TRBD1 (5 bases). V was pared by 4 bases and J by 2 bases, with 10 bases between. Germline CDR1 and CDR2: SEHNR and FQNEAQ (reference sequence). The CDR3 length is 14 residues. The CDR3 sequence is CASSYPGFTDTQYF. The DNA for the CDR3 is TGTGCCAGCAGCTATCCAGGGTTCACAGATACGCAGTATTTT.

The table lists this clonotype with a few counts. V is TRBV2 and J is TRBJ1-1; tentative D call: TRBD1 (5 bases). CDR3 size: 15 residues. V lost 6 bases, J lost 5 bases, and 19 bases lay in between. Germline CDR1 and CDR2: SNHLY and FYNNEI. CDR3 bases: TGTGCCAGCAGGGCGGGACCCCCCATCGGAACTGAAGCTTTCTTT. This encodes CASRAGPPIGTEAFF.

The rearrangement uses TRBV28 and TRBJ2-7; D remains unclear. V lost 2 bases and J lost 6, with 11 bases in between. The CDR3 totals 13 residues. Per the germline V gene, CDR1 is MDHEN and CDR2 is SYDVKM. This CDR3 reads CASSLLTGSEQYF. Here the CDR3 DNA reads TGTGCCAGCAGTTTACTGACGGGCAGCGAGCAGTACTTC.

V usage is TRBV7-2 and J usage is TRBJ2-1, with a tentative D call TRBD2 (6 bases). The germline CDR1 and CDR2 sequences are SGHTA and FQGNSA. The CDR3 runs 18 residues. V was shortened by 1 base and J by 0 bases, with 16 bases between the two germline ends. For the CDR3, the DNA is TGTGCCAGCAGCTTAGTCGGGGGTTCACGCAGCTCCTACAATGAGCAGTTCTTC. This sequence encodes CASSLVGGSRSSYNEQFF.

This clonotype occurred a few times. The chain links TRBV6-6 to TRBJ2-3, with a possible D match to TRBD2 (6 bases). Trimming took 0 bases from V and 5 from J, leaving 15 bases between them. CDR3 length: 16 amino acids. Germline V gene lookup returns CDR1 MNHNY and CDR2 SVGAGI (reference sequence). CDR3 in amino acids: CASSYSIGGGEDTQYF. The DNA of the CDR3 is TGTGCCAGCAGTTACTCGATCGGGGGAGGAGAAGATACGCAGTATTTT.

This chain uses TRBV28 with TRBJ2-7; 9 bases align to TRBD2. This CDR3 contains 14 residues. The trim removed 5 bases at V and 5 bases at J, leaving 7 bases unmatched. The germline CDR1 and CDR2 sequences are MDHEN and SYDVKM. CDR3 DNA: TGTGCCAGCAGTCCGGGACTAGCTTCCGACGAGCAGTACTTC. Translation: CASSPGLASDEQYF.

This clonotype has more than one count but fewer than ten. The chain carries TRBV2 and TRBJ1-5; D remains unclear. The CDR3 covers 17 residues. Germline V gene sequence: CDR1 SNHLY, CDR2 FYNNEI. V was cut by 6 bases and J by 0 bases, with 18 bases left in between. The chain's CDR3 is CASSSPGSGYSNQPQHF. CDR3 coding DNA: TGTGCCAGCAGCTCTCCGGGATCCGGATATAGCAATCAGCCCCAGCATTTT. Based on the CDR3 plus reference TRBV2 and TRBJ1-5, the full variable domain is EPEVTQTPSHQVTQMGQEVILRCVPISNHLYFYWYRQILGQKVEFLVSFYNNEISEKSEIFDDQFSVERPDGSNFTLKIRSTKLEDSAMYFCASSSPGSGYSNQPQHFGDGTRLSIL.

This clonotype was detected a few times. The CDR3 spells CASSGTPSNTGELFF. The CDR3 DNA sequence: TGTGCCAGCTCCGGGACACCTAGTAACACCGGGGAGCTGTTTTTT. This chain connects TRBV28 to TRBJ2-2; a weak D match, TRBD1 (6 bases). Per the germline V gene, CDR1 is MDHEN and CDR2 is SYDVKM. CDR3 length: 15 residues. Trimming pared 8 bases from V and 2 bases from J, leaving 15 bases between.